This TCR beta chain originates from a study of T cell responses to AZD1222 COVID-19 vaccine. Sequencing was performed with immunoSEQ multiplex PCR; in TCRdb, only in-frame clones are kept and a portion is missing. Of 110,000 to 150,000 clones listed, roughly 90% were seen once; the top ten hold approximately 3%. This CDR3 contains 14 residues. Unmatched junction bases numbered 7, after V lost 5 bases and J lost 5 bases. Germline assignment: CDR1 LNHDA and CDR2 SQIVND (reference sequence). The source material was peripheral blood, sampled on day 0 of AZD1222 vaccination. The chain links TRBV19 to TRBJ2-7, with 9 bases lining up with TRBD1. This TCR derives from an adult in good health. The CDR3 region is CASSLDRGRNEQYF. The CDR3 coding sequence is TGTGCCAGTAGTCTCGACAGGGGGAGGAACGAGCAGTACTTC.